This T cell receptor (beta chain) was found in a study of T cells in Graves' hyperthyroidism and ophthalmopathy. The TCR beta CDR3 regions underwent amplification using RNA transcripts as the source. First-round RT-PCR with HTBI primers amplified the TCR CDR3 region. In TCRdb, the multiplex PCR reads were re-called with MiXCR into one record per CDR3 protein. Found here are roughly 240,000 distinct CDR3 sequences, 24% of them singletons; the top ten hold roughly 35%. Germline V gene data show CDR1 as MDHEN and CDR2 as SYDVKM. The germline V and J ends were trimmed by 2 bases and 3 bases, with 5 bases remaining between them. The CDR3 is made up of 13 amino acids. This clonotype was picked up many times.

The sequencing input was blood. The clonotype comes from a woman in her thirties or forties with Graves' ophthalmopathy. This chain joins TRBV28 and TRBJ1-3; no clear D. DNA of the CDR3: TGTGCCAGCAGTTTAGAGTTTGGAAACACCATATATTTT. Its translation: CASSLEFGNTIYF.